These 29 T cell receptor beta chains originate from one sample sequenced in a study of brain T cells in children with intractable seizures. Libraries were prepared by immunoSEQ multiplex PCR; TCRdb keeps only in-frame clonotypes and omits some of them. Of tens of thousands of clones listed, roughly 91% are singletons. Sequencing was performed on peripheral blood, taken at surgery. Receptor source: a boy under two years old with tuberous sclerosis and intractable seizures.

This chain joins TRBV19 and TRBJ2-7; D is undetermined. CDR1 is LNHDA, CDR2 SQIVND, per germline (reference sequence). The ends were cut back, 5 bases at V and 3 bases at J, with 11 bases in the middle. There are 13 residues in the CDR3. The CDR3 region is CASSFVGYYEQYF. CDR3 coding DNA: TGTGCCAGTAGTTTCGTGGGATACTACGAGCAGTACTTC.

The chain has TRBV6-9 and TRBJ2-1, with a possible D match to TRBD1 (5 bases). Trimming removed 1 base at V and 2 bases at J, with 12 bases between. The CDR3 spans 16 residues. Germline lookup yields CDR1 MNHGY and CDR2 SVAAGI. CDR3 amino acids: CASSYYKGFTYNEQFF. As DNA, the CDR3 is TGTGCCAGCAGTTATTATAAGGGGTTTACCTACAATGAGCAGTTCTTC.

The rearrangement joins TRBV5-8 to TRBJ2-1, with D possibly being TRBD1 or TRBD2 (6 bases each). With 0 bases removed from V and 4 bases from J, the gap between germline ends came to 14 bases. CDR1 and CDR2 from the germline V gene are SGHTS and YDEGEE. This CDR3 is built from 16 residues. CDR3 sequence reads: CASSLAGAGRYNEQFF. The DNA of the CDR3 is TGTGCCAGCAGCTTGGCAGGGGCGGGAAGATACAATGAGCAGTTCTTC.

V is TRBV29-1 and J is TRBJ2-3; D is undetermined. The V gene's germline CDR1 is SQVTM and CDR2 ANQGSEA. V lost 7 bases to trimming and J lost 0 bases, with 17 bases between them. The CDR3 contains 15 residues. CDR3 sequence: CSAVRFPGSTDTQYF. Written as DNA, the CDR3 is TGCAGCGCCGTACGGTTTCCTGGGAGCACAGATACGCAGTATTTT.

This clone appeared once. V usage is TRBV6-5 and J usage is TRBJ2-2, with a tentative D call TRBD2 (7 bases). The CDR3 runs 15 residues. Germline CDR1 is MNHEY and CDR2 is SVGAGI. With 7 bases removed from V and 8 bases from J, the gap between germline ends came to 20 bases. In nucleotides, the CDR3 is TGTGCCAGCACCATTCAACGGGGGGCGCCTGGGGAGCTGTTTTTT. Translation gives CASTIQRGAPGELFF.

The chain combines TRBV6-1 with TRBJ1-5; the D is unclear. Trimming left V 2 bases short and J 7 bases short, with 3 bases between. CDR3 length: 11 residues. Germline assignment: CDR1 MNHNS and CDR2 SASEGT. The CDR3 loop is CASSEIQPQHF. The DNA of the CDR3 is TGTGCCAGCAGTGAAATCCAGCCCCAGCATTTT.

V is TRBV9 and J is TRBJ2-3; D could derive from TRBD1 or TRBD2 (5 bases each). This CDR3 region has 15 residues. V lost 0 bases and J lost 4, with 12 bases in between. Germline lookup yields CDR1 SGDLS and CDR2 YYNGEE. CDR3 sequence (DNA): TGTGCCAGCAGCGTAGGGGACCCCTGGGCAGATACGCAGTATTTT. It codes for CASSVGDPWADTQYF.

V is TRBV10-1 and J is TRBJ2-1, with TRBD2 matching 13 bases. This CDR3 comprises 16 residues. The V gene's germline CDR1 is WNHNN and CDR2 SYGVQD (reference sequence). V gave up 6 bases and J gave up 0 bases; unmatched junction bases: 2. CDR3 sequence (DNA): TGCGCCAGCAGCGGACTAGCGGGAGTCTCCTACAATGAGCAGTTCTTC. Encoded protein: CASSGLAGVSYNEQFF.

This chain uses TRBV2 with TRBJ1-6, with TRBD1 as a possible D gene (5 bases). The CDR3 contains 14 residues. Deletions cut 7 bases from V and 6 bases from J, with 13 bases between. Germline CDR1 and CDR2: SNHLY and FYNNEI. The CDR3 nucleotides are TGTGCCAGCAAATTGGGGGTGGCTAATTCACCCCTCCACTTT. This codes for CASKLGVANSPLHF. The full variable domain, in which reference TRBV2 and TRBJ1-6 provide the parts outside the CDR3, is EPEVTQTPSHQVTQMGQEVILRCVPISNHLYFYWYRQILGQKVEFLVSFYNNEISEKSEIFDDQFSVERPDGSNFTLKIRSTKLEDSAMYFCASKLGVANSPLHFGNGTRLTVT.

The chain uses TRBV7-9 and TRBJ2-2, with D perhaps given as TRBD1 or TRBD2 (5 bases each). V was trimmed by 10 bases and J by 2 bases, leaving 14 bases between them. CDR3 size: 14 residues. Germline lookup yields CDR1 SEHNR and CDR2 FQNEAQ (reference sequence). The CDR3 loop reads CATPGTYNTGELFF. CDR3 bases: TGTGCCACGCCCGGGACCTACAACACCGGGGAGCTGTTTTTT.

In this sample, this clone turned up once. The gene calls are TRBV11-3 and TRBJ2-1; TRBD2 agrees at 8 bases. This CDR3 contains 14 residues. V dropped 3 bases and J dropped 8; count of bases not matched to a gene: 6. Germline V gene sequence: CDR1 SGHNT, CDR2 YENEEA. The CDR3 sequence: CASSFPGLVHEQFF. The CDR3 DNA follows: TGTGCCAGCAGCTTCCCGGGACTAGTGCATGAGCAGTTCTTC.

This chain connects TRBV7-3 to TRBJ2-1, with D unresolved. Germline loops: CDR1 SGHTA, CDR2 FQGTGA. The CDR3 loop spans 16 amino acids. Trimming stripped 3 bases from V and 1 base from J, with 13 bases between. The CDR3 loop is CASSLVSTRSYNEQFF. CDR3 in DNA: TGTGCCAGCAGCTTGGTCTCGACTCGATCCTACAATGAGCAGTTCTTC.

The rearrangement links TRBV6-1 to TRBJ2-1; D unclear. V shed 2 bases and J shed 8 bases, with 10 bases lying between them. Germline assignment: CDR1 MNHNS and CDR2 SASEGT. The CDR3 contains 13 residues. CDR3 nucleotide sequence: TGTGCCAGCAGTGAACTAGGTGGCCATGAGCAGTTCTTC. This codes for CASSELGGHEQFF.

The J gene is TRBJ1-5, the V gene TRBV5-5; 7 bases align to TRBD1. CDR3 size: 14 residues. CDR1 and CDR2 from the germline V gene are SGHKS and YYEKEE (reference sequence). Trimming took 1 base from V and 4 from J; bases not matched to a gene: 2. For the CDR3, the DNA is TGTGCCAGCAGCTTGTGGGACAGTAATCAGCCCCAGCATTTT. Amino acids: CASSLWDSNQPQHF.

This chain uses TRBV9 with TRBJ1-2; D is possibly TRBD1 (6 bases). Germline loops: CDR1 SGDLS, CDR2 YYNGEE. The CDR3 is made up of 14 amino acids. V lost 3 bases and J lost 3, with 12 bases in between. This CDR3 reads CASSALGGYYGYTF. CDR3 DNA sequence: TGTGCCAGCAGCGCCTTAGGGGGGTACTATGGCTACACCTTC.

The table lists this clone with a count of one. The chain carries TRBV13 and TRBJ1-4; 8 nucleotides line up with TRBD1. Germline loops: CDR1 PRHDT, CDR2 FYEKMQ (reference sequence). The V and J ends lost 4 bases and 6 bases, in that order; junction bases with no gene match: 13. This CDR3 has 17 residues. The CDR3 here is CASSSLTWTGLDEKLFF. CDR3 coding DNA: TGTGCCAGCAGCTCGCTGACCTGGACAGGGTTGGATGAAAAACTGTTTTTT.

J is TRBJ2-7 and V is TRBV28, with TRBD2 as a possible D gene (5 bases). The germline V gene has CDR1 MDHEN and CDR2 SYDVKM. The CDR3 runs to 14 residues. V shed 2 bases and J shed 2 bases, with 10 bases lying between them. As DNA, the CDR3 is TGTGCCAGCAGTTTAGGGGAGTTGGCCTACGAGCAGTACTTC. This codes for CASSLGELAYEQYF. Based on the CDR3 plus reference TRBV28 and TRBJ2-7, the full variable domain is DVKVTQSSRYLVKRTGEKVFLECVQDMDHENMFWYRQDPGLGLRLIYFSYDVKMKEKGDIPEGYSVSREKKERFSLILESASTNQTSMYLCASSLGELAYEQYFGPGTRLTVT.

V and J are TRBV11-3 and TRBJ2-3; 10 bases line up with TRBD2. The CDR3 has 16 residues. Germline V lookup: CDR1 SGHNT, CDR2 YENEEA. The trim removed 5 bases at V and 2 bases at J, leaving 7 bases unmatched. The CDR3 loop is CASSLGLAANTDTQYF. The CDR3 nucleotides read TGTGCCAGCAGCCTCGGACTAGCGGCCAACACAGATACGCAGTATTTT. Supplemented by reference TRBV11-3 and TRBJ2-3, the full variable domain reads EAGVVQSPRYKIIEKKQPVAFWCNPISGHNTLYWYLQNLGQGPELLIRYENEEAVDDSQLPKDRFSAERLKGVDSTLKIQPAELGDSAVYLCASSLGLAANTDTQYFGPGTRLTVL.

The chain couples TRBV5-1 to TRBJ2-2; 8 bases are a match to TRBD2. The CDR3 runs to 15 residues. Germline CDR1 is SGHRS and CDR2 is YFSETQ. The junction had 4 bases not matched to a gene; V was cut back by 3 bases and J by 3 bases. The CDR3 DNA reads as TGCGCCAGCAGCTCGGGGGGGCGTTACACCGGGGAGCTGTTTTTT. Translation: CASSSGGRYTGELFF.

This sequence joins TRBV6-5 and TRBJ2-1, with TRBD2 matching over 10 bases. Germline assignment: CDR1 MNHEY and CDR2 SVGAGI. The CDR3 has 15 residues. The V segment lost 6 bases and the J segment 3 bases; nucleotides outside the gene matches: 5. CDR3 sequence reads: CASSGAGGLYNEQFF. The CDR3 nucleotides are TGTGCCAGCAGCGGAGCGGGAGGGCTCTACAATGAGCAGTTCTTC.

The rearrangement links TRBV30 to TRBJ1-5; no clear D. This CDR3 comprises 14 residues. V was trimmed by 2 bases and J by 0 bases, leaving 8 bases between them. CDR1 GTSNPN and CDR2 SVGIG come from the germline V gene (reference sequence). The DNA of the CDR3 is TGTGCCTGGAGTTTGCTAAATAGCAATCAGCCCCAGCATTTT. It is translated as CAWSLLNSNQPQHF.

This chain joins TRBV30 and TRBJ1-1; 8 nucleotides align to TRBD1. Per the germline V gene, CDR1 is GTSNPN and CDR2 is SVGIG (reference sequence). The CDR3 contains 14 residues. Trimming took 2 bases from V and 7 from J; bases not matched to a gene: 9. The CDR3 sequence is CAWSPKDRASEAFF. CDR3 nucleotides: TGTGCCTGGAGTCCAAAGGACAGGGCAAGTGAAGCTTTCTTT.

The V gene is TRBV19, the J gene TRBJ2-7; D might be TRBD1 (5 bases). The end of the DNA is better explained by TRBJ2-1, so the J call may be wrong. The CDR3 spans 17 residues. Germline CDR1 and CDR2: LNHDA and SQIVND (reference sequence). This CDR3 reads CASSVDLRAGNPYEQFF. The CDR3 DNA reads TGTGCCAGTAGTGTGGATCTCAGGGCAGGGAATCCCTACGAGCAGTTCTTC.

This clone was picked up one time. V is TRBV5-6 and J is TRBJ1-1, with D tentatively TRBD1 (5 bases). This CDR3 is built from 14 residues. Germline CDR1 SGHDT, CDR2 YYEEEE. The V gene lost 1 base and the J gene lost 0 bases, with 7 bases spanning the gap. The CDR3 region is CASSLRGLNTEAFF. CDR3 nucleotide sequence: TGTGCCAGCAGCTTGAGGGGCCTGAACACTGAAGCTTTCTTT.

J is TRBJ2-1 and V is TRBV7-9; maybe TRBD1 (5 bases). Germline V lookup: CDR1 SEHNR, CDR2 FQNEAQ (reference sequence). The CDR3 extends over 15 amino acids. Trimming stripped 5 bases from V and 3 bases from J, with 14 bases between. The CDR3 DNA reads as TGTGCCAGCAGCCCGATGCCGGACATCTACAATGAGCAGTTCTTC. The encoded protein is CASSPMPDIYNEQFF.

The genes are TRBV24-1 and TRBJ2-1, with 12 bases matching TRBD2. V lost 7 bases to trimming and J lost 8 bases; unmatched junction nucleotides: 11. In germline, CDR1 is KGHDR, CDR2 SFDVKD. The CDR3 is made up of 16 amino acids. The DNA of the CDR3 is TGTGCCACCAGCGAGCTAGCGGGAGGGAGTAGGGATGAGCAGTTCTTC. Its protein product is CATSELAGGSRDEQFF.

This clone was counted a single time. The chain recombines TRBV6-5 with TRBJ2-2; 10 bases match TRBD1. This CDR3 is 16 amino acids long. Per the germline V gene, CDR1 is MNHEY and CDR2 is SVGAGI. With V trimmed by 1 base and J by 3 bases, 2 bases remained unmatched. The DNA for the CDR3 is TGTGCCAGCAGTTACTGGGGACAGGGGTACACCGGGGAGCTGTTTTTT. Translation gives CASSYWGQGYTGELFF.

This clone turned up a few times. The CDR3 DNA is TGTGCCAGCAGCTTGGGAAATCAGCCCCAGCATTTT. This encodes CASSLGNQPQHF. The rearrangement uses TRBV13 and TRBJ1-5; D ambiguous. Germline V gene lookup returns CDR1 PRHDT and CDR2 FYEKMQ (reference sequence). This CDR3 region has 12 residues. Trimming took 3 bases from V and 4 from J, leaving 4 bases between them.

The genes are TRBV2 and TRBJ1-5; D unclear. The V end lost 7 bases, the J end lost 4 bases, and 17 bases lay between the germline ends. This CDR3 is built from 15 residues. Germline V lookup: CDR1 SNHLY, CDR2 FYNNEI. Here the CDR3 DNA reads TGTGCCAGCACCACCAGTGAGGCGGGGAATCAGCCCCAGCATTTT. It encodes CASTTSEAGNQPQHF.